A single sample gave rise to the 21 T cell receptor beta chains below, sequenced in a study of blood T cell repertoires in COVID-19. TCRdb's table, derived via immunoSEQ multiplex PCR, lists solely in-frame clones and lacks some. Here the sample spans 200,000 to 250,000 clones, around four fifths being singletons. Sequencing was performed on peripheral blood. The source of these receptors is a woman of 80 years or more with COVID-19, enrolled during active disease.

V is TRBV6-1 and J is TRBJ1-2, with unresolved D. The CDR3 is 12 amino acids. Germline V gene sequence: CDR1 MNHNS, CDR2 SASEGT. Trimming took 8 bases from V and 8 from J, leaving 15 bases between them. This CDR3 reads CASHTEGGGYTF. In DNA, the CDR3 is TGTGCCAGCCACACCGAGGGTGGAGGCTACACCTTC.

This clone was detected only once. This sequence joins TRBV27 and TRBJ2-7; TRBD1 aligns across 10 bases. Losses at the gene ends were 5 bases for V and 3 bases for J; bases not matched to a gene: 7. The CDR3 covers 15 residues. Germline V lookup: CDR1 MNHEY, CDR2 SMNVEV (reference sequence). CDR3 sequence: CASSGTGTGDYEQYF. CDR3 in DNA: TGTGCCAGCAGTGGAACCGGGACAGGGGACTACGAGCAGTACTTC.

This chain connects TRBV6-5 to TRBJ1-2, with 7 bases that match TRBD1. After removal of 0 bases from V and 1 base from J, the junction contained 2 bases not matched to a gene. Germline values: CDR1 MNHEY, CDR2 SVGAGI. This CDR3 comprises 15 residues. The CDR3 DNA sequence: TGTGCCAGCAGTTACTCCGCAGGGGGTAACTATGGCTACACCTTC. It yields the protein CASSYSAGGNYGYTF.

The J gene is TRBJ2-2, the V gene TRBV7-9; D possibly corresponds to TRBD2 (5 bases). Trimming pared 1 base from V and 3 bases from J, leaving 15 bases between. Germline-derived CDR1 and CDR2 are SEHNR and FQNEAQ (reference sequence). The CDR3 covers 17 residues. The CDR3 protein is CASSLEGERTDTGELFF. In nucleotides, the CDR3 is TGTGCCAGCAGCTTAGAAGGTGAACGGACTGACACCGGGGAGCTGTTTTTT.

This sequence joins TRBV3-1 (or the pseudogene TRBV3-2) and TRBJ1-6; D call uncertain. V was cut by 1 base and J by 6 bases, with 10 bases left in between. CDR3 length: 15 residues. The germline gives CDR1 LGHDT, CDR2 YNNKEL (reference sequence). The DNA of the CDR3 is TGTGCCAGCAGCCAAGGTGGTGGGCCTAATTCACCCCTCCACTTT. This sequence encodes CASSQGGGPNSPLHF.

The chain joins TRBV10-3 to TRBJ2-4; TRBD2 matches at 8 bases. This CDR3 region has 17 residues. Trimming at V came to 0 bases and at J to 2 bases, leaving 6 bases not matched to a gene. Germline loops: CDR1 ENHRY, CDR2 SYGVKD. As DNA, the CDR3 is TGTGCCATCAGTGAGTCGAGCGGGGGCAGGTCCAAAAACATTCAGTACTTC. Protein product: CAISESSGGRSKNIQYF.

DNA of the CDR3: TGTGCCAGCAGGCGGGTCAGCGGGAGTACGTTCTACGAGCAGTACTTC. Translation gives CASRRVSGSTFYEQYF. V is TRBV27 and J is TRBJ2-7; 8 nucleotides match TRBD2. V shed 6 bases, J shed 3 bases, and the junction held 13 bases outside the gene matches. In germline, CDR1 is MNHEY, CDR2 SMNVEV (reference sequence). The CDR3 length is 16 residues.

The chain couples TRBV6-6 to TRBJ1-1; tentatively, D is TRBD1 (6 bases). Germline lookup yields CDR1 MNHNY and CDR2 SVGAGI (reference sequence). The V gene lost 6 bases and the J gene lost 4 bases, with 18 bases spanning the gap. The CDR3 has 15 amino acids. The CDR3 is CASRSHQRGTTEAFF. The CDR3 nucleotides are TGTGCCAGCAGATCACACCAGAGGGGGACCACTGAAGCTTTCTTT.

The V call is TRBV6-2 or TRBV6-3, the J call TRBJ2-7; D is uncertain. The CDR3 has 12 residues. The germline V gene has CDR1 MNHEY and CDR2 SVGEGT. Trimming took 2 bases from V and 2 from J, leaving 4 bases between them. CDR3 loop: CASSYQTYEQYF. CDR3 sequence (DNA): TGTGCCAGCAGTTACCAGACCTACGAGCAGTACTTC.

This clone was seen a single time. This chain uses TRBV7-9 with TRBJ2-7; 7 nucleotides line up with TRBD1. The ends lost 6 bases at V and 9 bases at J; junction bases unmatched: 8. In germline, CDR1 is SEHNR, CDR2 FQNEAQ (reference sequence). This CDR3 has 12 amino acids. The CDR3 is CASRRQGPGQYF. For the CDR3, the DNA is TGTGCCAGCAGGAGACAGGGCCCCGGGCAGTACTTC.

The chain uses TRBV28 and TRBJ1-4, with D possibly TRBD1 on 6 matching bases. This CDR3 region has 13 residues. V lost 6 bases and J lost 13, with 18 bases in between. Germline CDR1 is MDHEN and CDR2 is SYDVKM. CDR3 sequence (DNA): TGTGCCAGCAGGCCGGGGGGCGGGTATTCACTGTTTTTT. Amino acids: CASRPGGGYSLFF.

This clone was observed once. This chain joins TRBV18 and TRBJ2-7; the D gene is possibly TRBD1 (6 bases). Germline lookup yields CDR1 KGHSH and CDR2 LQKENI. The length of the CDR3 is 17 residues. The V gene lost 3 bases and the J gene lost 3 bases, with 21 bases spanning the gap. CDR3 in amino acids: CASSPWVTNRDNYEQYF. DNA of the CDR3: TGTGCCAGCTCACCTTGGGTTACCAACAGGGACAACTACGAGCAGTACTTC.

In its sample, this clone was seen once. This sequence joins TRBV13 and TRBJ1-3; no firm D call. Germline values: CDR1 PRHDT, CDR2 FYEKMQ (reference sequence). The ends were cut back, 3 bases at V and 4 bases at J, with 13 bases in the middle. This CDR3 comprises 15 residues. The CDR3: CASSFAGREGNTIYF. The DNA of the CDR3 is TGTGCCAGCAGCTTCGCCGGGAGGGAAGGAAACACCATATATTTT.

The chain has TRBV4-3 and TRBJ1-2, with D perhaps matching TRBD1 (5 bases). The germline V gene has CDR1 LGHNA and CDR2 YSLEER. The CDR3 sequence is 15 residues long. The V end lost 0 bases, the J end lost 7 bases, and 15 bases lay between the germline ends. This chain's CDR3 is CASSQDRGEVSGYTF. The CDR3 nucleotides read TGCGCCAGCAGCCAAGATCGAGGGGAGGTCTCTGGCTACACCTTC.

The chain uses TRBV3-1 (or the pseudogene TRBV3-2) and TRBJ2-5, with 9 bases aligning to TRBD1. The CDR3 is made up of 15 amino acids. V was pared by 3 bases and J by 7 bases, with 9 bases of the junction left unmatched. Germline CDR1 LGHDT, CDR2 YNNKEL (reference sequence). The CDR3 region is CASSQLQGAGGTQYF. The CDR3 DNA is TGTGCCAGCAGCCAGCTACAGGGGGCGGGCGGGACCCAGTACTTC.

This chain connects TRBV7-6 to TRBJ2-5, with TRBD2 identical over 16 bases. Germline lookup yields CDR1 SGHVS and CDR2 FNYEAQ. This CDR3 region has 15 residues. Germline trimming cut 5 bases from V and 9 bases from J; bases unmatched to any gene: 6. This chain's CDR3 is CASSTPGLAGGPQYF. The CDR3, as DNA: TGTGCCAGCAGCACCCCGGGACTAGCGGGAGGGCCCCAGTACTTC. The variable domain in full, with the rest retrieved from reference TRBV7-6 and TRBJ2-5, is GAGVSQSPRYKVTKRGQDVALRCDPISGHVSLYWYRQALGQGPEFLTYFNYEAQQDKSGLPNDRFSAERPEGSISTLTIQRTEQRDSAMYRCASSTPGLAGGPQYFGPGTRLLVL.

CDR3: CATGLLYEQYF. DNA of the CDR3: TGTGCCACCGGACTCCTCTACGAGCAGTACTTC. This sequence joins TRBV2 and TRBJ2-7; tentative D call: TRBD2 (5 bases). Germline lookup yields CDR1 SNHLY and CDR2 FYNNEI. V lost 10 bases and J 3 bases, leaving 10 bases between the germline ends. The CDR3 is made up of 11 amino acids.

The genes are TRBV28 and TRBJ2-3, with 11 bases fitting TRBD2. J lost 0 bases, V lost 6 bases, and 11 bases had no gene match. Germline V lookup: CDR1 MDHEN, CDR2 SYDVKM. The CDR3 runs 18 residues. In DNA, the CDR3 is TGTGCCAGCAGCCGCGGGACTAGCGGTACCTCTAGCACAGATACGCAGTATTTT. Translation gives CASSRGTSGTSSTDTQYF. Full variable domain (missing parts from reference TRBV28 and TRBJ2-3): DVKVTQSSRYLVKRTGEKVFLECVQDMDHENMFWYRQDPGLGLRLIYFSYDVKMKEKGDIPEGYSVSREKKERFSLILESASTNQTSMYLCASSRGTSGTSSTDTQYFGPGTRLTVL.

The chain uses TRBV6-6 and TRBJ1-1; weak D call: TRBD1 (5 bases). Germline V gene lookup returns CDR1 MNHNY and CDR2 SVGAGI (reference sequence). The CDR3 consists of 16 residues. Trimming took off 4 bases at V and 1 base at J, with 16 bases between the two ends. The CDR3 region has the DNA TGTGCCAGCAGTTCGCAACCGGGGGGTCGGAACACTGAAGCTTTCTTT. Translated: CASSSQPGGRNTEAFF.

The chain joins TRBV7-9 to TRBJ1-2; perhaps TRBD1 as D (5 bases). Trimming removed 5 bases at V and 6 bases at J, with 16 bases between. CDR3 length equals 14 residues. Germline CDR1 SEHNR, CDR2 FQNEAQ (reference sequence). The CDR3, as DNA: TGTGCCAGCAGCGCTCAGGGAAAGCGAAATGGCTACACCTTC. This codes for CASSAQGKRNGYTF.

The chain employs TRBV29-1 and TRBJ1-5; TRBD1 aligns across 10 bases. V was pared by 6 bases and J by 4 bases, with 3 bases of the junction left unmatched. CDR3 length: 13 amino acids. Germline lookup yields CDR1 SQVTM and CDR2 ANQGSEA. In DNA form, the CDR3 reads TGCAGCGTCGGACAGGGGGGGAATCAGCCCCAGCATTTT. It is translated as CSVGQGGNQPQHF.